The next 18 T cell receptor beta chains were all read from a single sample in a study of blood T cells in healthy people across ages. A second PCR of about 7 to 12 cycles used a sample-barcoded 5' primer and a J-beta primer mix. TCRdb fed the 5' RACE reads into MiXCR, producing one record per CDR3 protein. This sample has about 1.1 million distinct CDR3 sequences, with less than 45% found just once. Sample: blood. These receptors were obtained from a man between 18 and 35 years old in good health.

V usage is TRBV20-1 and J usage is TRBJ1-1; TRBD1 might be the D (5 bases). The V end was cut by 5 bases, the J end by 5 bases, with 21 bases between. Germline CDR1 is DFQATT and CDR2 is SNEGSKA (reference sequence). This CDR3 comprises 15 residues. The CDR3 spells CSAPSLDRRGTEAFF. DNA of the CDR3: TGCAGTGCTCCCTCCTTGGACCGGAGGGGAACTGAAGCTTTCTTT.

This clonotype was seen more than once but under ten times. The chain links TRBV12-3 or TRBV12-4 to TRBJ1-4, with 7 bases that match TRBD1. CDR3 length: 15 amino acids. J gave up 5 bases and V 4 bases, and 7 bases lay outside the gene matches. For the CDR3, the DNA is TGTGCCAGCAGTTCCTCGACAGGGTCCAATGAAAAACTGTTTTTT. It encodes CASSSSTGSNEKLFF.

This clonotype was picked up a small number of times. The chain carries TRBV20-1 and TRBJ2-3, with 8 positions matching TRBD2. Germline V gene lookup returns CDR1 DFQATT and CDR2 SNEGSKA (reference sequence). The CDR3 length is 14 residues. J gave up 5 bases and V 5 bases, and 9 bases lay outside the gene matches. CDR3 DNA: TGCAGTGCTCCCCCGGGGGGGGTCGGAGATACGCAGTATTTT. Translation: CSAPPGGVGDTQYF.

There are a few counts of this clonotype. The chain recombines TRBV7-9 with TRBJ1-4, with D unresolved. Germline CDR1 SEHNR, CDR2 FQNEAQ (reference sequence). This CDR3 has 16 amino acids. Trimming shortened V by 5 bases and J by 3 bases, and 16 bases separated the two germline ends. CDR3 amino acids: CASSATARAANEKLFF. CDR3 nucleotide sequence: TGTGCCAGCAGCGCCACAGCCCGGGCCGCTAATGAAAAACTGTTTTTT.

This chain's CDR3 is CASSYSGRSTYGYTF. Here the CDR3 DNA reads TGTGCCAGCAGTTACTCGGGACGGAGTACCTATGGCTACACCTTC. V and J are TRBV6-5 and TRBJ1-2; a possible D gene is TRBD1 (5 bases). The CDR3 covers 15 residues. CDR1 and CDR2 (germline): MNHEY, SVGAGI. V lost 0 bases and J lost 4, with 12 bases in between.

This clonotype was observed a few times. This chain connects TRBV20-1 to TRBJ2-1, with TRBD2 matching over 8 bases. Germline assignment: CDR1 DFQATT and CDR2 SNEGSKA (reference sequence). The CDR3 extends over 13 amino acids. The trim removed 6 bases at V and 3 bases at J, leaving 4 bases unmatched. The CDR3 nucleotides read TGCAGTGCACGGGGGGGGTTCTACAATGAGCAGTTCTTC. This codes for CSARGGFYNEQFF.

This CDR3 is CASRGRGGSYEQYF. The CDR3 region has the DNA TGTGCCAGTCGCGGCAGGGGCGGCTCCTACGAGCAGTACTTC. The chain has TRBV2 and TRBJ2-7; a weak D match, TRBD1 (6 bases). CDR1 SNHLY and CDR2 FYNNEI come from the germline V gene. The germline V and J ends were trimmed by 9 bases and 0 bases, with 15 bases remaining between them. The CDR3 has 14 amino acids.

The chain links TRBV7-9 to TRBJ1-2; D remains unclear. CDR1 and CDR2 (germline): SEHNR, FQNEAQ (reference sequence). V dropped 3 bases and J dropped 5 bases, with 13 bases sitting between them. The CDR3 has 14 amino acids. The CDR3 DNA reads TGTGCCAGCAGCTTGCAGCCCACCACTTATGGCTACACCTTC. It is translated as CASSLQPTTYGYTF.

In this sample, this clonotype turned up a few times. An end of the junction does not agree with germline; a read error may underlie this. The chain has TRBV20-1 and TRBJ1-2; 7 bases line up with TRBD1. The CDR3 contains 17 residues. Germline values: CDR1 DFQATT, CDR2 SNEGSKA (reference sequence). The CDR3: CSAREDAGDRHRYGCTF. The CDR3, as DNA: TGCAGTGCTAGAGAGGACGCTGGGGACAGACACCGTTATGGCTGCACCTTC.

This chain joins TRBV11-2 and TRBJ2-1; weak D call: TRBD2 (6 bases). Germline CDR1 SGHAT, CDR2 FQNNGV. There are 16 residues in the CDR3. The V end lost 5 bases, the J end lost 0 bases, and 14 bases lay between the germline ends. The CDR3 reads CASSPPPGSSYNEQFF. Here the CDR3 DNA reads TGTGCCAGCAGCCCCCCTCCCGGGAGCTCCTACAATGAGCAGTTCTTC.

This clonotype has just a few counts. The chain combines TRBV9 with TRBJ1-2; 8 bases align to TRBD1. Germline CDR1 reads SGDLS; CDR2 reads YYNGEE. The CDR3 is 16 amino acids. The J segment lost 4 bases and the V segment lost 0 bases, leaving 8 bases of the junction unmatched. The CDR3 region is CASSVVPGQGFYGYTF. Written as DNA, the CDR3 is TGTGCCAGCAGCGTAGTCCCAGGACAGGGTTTCTATGGCTACACCTTC.

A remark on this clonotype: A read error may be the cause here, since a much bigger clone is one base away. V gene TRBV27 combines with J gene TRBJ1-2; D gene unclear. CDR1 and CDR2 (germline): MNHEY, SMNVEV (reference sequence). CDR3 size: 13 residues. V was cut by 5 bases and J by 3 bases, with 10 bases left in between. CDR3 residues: CASSVVGDYGYTF. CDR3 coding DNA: TGTGCCAGCAGTGTAGTCGGGGACTATGGCTACACCTTC.

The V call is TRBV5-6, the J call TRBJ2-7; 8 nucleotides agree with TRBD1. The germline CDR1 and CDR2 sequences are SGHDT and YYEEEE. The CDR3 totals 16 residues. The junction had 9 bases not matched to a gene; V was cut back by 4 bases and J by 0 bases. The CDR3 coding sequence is TGTGCCAGCAGCATCCGGGACAGGACGTTCTCCTACGAGCAGTACTTC. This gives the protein CASSIRDRTFSYEQYF.

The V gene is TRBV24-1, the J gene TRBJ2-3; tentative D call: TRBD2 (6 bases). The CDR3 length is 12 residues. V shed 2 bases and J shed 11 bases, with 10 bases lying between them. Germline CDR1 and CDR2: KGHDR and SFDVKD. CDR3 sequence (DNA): TGTGCCACCAGTGATTCCGTCGGGGGGCAGTATTTT. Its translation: CATSDSVGGQYF.

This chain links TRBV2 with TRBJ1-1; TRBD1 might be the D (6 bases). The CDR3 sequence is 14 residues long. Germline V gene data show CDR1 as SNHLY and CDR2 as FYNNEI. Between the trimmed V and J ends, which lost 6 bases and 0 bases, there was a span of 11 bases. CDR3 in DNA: TGTGCCAGCAGGACCGGGACACTGAACACTGAAGCTTTCTTT. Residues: CASRTGTLNTEAFF. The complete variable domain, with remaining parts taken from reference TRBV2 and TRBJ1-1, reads EPEVTQTPSHQVTQMGQEVILRCVPISNHLYFYWYRQILGQKVEFLVSFYNNEISEKSEIFDDQFSVERPDGSNFTLKIRSTKLEDSAMYFCASRTGTLNTEAFFGQGTRLTVV.

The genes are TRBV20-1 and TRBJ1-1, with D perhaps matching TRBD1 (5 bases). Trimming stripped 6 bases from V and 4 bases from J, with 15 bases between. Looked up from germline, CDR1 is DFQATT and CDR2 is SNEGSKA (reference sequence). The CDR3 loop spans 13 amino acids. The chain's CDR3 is CSAETGLGTEAFF. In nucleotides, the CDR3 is TGCAGTGCGGAGACGGGGCTGGGCACTGAAGCTTTCTTT.

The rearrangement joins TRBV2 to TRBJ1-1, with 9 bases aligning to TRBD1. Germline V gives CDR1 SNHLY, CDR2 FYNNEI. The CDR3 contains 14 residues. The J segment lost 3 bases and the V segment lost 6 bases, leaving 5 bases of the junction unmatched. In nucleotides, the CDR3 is TGTGCCAGCAGGGGGGGACAGGGTGACACTGAAGCTTTCTTT. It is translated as CASRGGQGDTEAFF. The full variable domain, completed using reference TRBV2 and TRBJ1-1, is EPEVTQTPSHQVTQMGQEVILRCVPISNHLYFYWYRQILGQKVEFLVSFYNNEISEKSEIFDDQFSVERPDGSNFTLKIRSTKLEDSAMYFCASRGGQGDTEAFFGQGTRLTVV.

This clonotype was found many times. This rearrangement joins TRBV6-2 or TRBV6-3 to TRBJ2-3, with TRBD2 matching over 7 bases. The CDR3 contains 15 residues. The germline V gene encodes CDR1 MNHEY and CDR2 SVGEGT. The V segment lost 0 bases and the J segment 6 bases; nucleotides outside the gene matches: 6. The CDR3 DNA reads TGTGCCAGCAGTTACTCAGCGGGGAGGCTTGATACGCAGTATTTT. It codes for CASSYSAGRLDTQYF.